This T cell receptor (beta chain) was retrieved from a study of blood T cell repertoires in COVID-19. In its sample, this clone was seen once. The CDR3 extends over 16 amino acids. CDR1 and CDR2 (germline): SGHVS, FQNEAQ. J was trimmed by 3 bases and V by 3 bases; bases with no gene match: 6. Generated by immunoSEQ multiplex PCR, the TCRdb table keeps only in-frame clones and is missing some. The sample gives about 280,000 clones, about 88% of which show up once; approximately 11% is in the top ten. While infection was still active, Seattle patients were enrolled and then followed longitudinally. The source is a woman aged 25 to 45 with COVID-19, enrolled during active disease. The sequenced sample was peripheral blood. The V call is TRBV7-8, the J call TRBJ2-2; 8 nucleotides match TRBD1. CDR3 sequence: CASSFQRQGHTGELFF. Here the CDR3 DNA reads TGTGCCAGCAGCTTTCAAAGACAGGGGCACACCGGGGAGCTGTTTTTT.